This T cell receptor (beta chain) was identified in a study of cytomegalovirus exposure and HLA in healthy donors. Primers included in the PCR were 60 Vbeta and 13 Jbeta primers. Profiled with immunoSEQ multiplex PCR; TCRdb holds only in-frame clones, not every one. The sample holds about 130,000 clones; around 9% are singletons and the top ten take 5.5%. Study conclusions and caveats: The study flagged some 170 TCR beta chains as cytomegalovirus-associated. Later analysis suggested most CMV-associated TCR beta chains were HLA-restricted. Per a prior analysis, the majority of TCR beta V segments were productive roughly 87% or roughly 30% of the time. Among TCR sequences, most were rare, though some public TCRs appeared in many donors.

CDR1 and CDR2 (germline): SGHVS, FNYEAQ. This CDR3 has 16 residues. Trimming took off 5 bases at V and 0 bases at J, with 13 bases between the two ends. A remark on this clone: The antigen is not known.

The source is a man aged 40-55 years in good health and CMV-seronegative. Source material: PBMCs. The V call is TRBV7-6, the J call TRBJ2-2, with TRBD2 as a possible D gene (6 bases). The DNA for the CDR3 is TGTGCCAGCAGCCGGGGGACGGACGCGAACACCGGGGAGCTGTTTTTT. It encodes CASSRGTDANTGELFF.